These 30 T cell receptor beta chains were sequenced from one sample in a study of blood T cell repertoires in COVID-19. The assay was immunoSEQ multiplex PCR, and TCRdb's table has in-frame clones only and misses some. The repertoire holds around 120,000 clones, with 78% as singletons. The sequenced sample was peripheral blood. Receptor source: a man in his 70s with acute or convalescent COVID-19.

V gene TRBV6-6 combines with J gene TRBJ2-5, with a possible D match to TRBD2 (7 bases). Between the trimmed V and J ends, which lost 5 bases and 2 bases, there was a span of 12 bases. Germline V gives CDR1 MNHNY, CDR2 SVGAGI (reference sequence). This CDR3 region has 14 residues. This chain's CDR3 is CASSPGGPQETQYF. DNA of the CDR3: TGTGCCAGCAGTCCGGGGGGCCCGCAAGAGACCCAGTACTTC.

This chain links TRBV19 with TRBJ1-1; TRBD1 might be the D (5 bases). The CDR3 length is 15 residues. The V gene lost 2 bases and the J gene lost 3 bases, with 13 bases spanning the gap. The V gene's germline CDR1 is LNHDA and CDR2 SQIVND (reference sequence). The CDR3 nucleotides are TGTGCCAGTAGTATATTCTGGGGCTCGGACACTGAAGCTTTCTTT. The encoded protein is CASSIFWGSDTEAFF.

The chain combines TRBV7-9 with TRBJ2-7; D call uncertain. Germline CDR1 and CDR2: SEHNR and FQNEAQ (reference sequence). The CDR3 is 13 residues long. Trimming took off 6 bases at V and 4 bases at J, with 13 bases between the two ends. The CDR3 reads CASSPDTFYEQYF. The CDR3 region has the DNA TGTGCCAGCAGTCCTGACACCTTTTACGAGCAGTACTTC.

The genes are TRBV13 and TRBJ2-2; no clear D. V lost 3 bases, J lost 4 bases, and 12 bases lay in between. Germline values: CDR1 PRHDT, CDR2 FYEKMQ (reference sequence). There are 15 residues in the CDR3. The CDR3 spells CASSLLILGTGELFF. In DNA, the CDR3 is TGTGCCAGCAGCTTGCTAATCCTCGGCACCGGGGAGCTGTTTTTT. Using reference TRBV13 and TRBJ2-2 for the parts outside the CDR3, the full variable domain is AAGVIQSPRHLIKEKRETATLKCYPIPRHDTVYWYQQGPGQDPQFLISFYEKMQSDKGSIPDRFSAQQFSDYHSELNMSSLELGDSALYFCASSLLILGTGELFFGEGSRLTVL.

This clone was observed a single time. The chain is built from TRBV18 and TRBJ2-5; 7 nucleotides align to TRBD1. Germline assignment: CDR1 KGHSH and CDR2 LQKENI. J lost 5 bases, V lost 8 bases, and 8 bases had no gene match. The CDR3 has 13 residues. As DNA, the CDR3 is TGTGCCAGCACAAACAGGGGTTTGGAGACCCAGTACTTC. It is translated as CASTNRGLETQYF.

This clone came up once. The gene calls are TRBV18 and TRBJ1-6; TRBD1 agrees at 12 bases. Germline loops: CDR1 KGHSH, CDR2 LQKENI. The CDR3 sequence is 15 residues long. With 6 bases clipped from V and 10 bases from J, the junction kept 7 bases outside the gene matches. CDR3 sequence reads: CASSWDRGLGSPLHF. CDR3 coding DNA: TGTGCCAGCTCTTGGGACAGGGGGCTCGGGTCACCCCTCCACTTT.

Only a few counts were recorded for this clone. V and J are TRBV20-1 and TRBJ1-4; possibly TRBD1 for D (5 bases). CDR3 length equals 14 residues. CDR1 and CDR2 from the germline V gene are DFQATT and SNEGSKA (reference sequence). Trimming removed 3 bases at V and 8 bases at J, with 16 bases between. CDR3 amino acids: CSASAGTGEEKLFF. DNA of the CDR3: TGCAGTGCTAGTGCAGGGACGGGGGAGGAAAAACTGTTTTTT.

The rearrangement links TRBV18 to TRBJ2-2, with 11 bases lining up with TRBD1. This CDR3 is 16 amino acids long. Germline V gene lookup returns CDR1 KGHSH and CDR2 LQKENI. The trim removed 0 bases at V and 7 bases at J, leaving 4 bases unmatched. In DNA, the CDR3 is TGTGCCAGCTCACCACCGGGACAGGGGGTTATCGGGGAGCTGTTTTTT. It yields the protein CASSPPGQGVIGELFF.

This sequence joins TRBV5-1 and TRBJ2-1; 8 nucleotides line up with TRBD1. The CDR3 is 15 residues long. V lost 5 bases, J lost 2 bases, and 6 bases stayed unmatched. Germline V gives CDR1 SGHRS, CDR2 YFSETQ. CDR3 sequence: CASSFDRGTYNEQFF. The DNA for the CDR3 is TGCGCCAGCAGTTTTGACAGGGGCACCTACAATGAGCAGTTCTTC.

The chain carries TRBV28 and TRBJ1-4; D gene unclear. The CDR3 is 12 amino acids. V was shortened by 7 bases and J by 8 bases, with 11 bases between the two germline ends. Germline values: CDR1 MDHEN, CDR2 SYDVKM. DNA of the CDR3: TGTGCCAGCATGCCCGGCAGGGAAAAACTGTTTTTT. Translated: CASMPGREKLFF.

The chain combines TRBV19 with TRBJ2-1, with TRBD1 identical over 8 bases. This CDR3 contains 15 residues. CDR1 LNHDA and CDR2 SQIVND come from the germline V gene (reference sequence). Trimming took 5 bases from V and 7 from J; bases not matched to a gene: 10. The CDR3 coding sequence is TGTGCCAGTAGTCCCGGACAGGGTTTGCCGAATGAGCAGTTCTTC. Protein product: CASSPGQGLPNEQFF.

The chain has TRBV7-8 and TRBJ1-5, with D hard to call. The CDR3 runs to 13 residues. Trimming cost V 0 bases and J 7 bases, with 7 bases left between them. The germline CDR1 and CDR2 sequences are SGHVS and FQNEAQ. The CDR3 bases are TGTGCCAGCAGCTTAGCGCTGGAGCAGCCCCAGCATTTT. It yields the protein CASSLALEQPQHF.

This chain joins TRBV19 and TRBJ1-2; TRBD1 matches 7 bases. This CDR3 has 15 residues. With V trimmed by 10 bases and J by 5 bases, 16 bases remained unmatched. CDR1 LNHDA and CDR2 SQIVND come from the germline V gene (reference sequence). The CDR3 DNA reads TGTGCCACCATACCGTATTTGGGACAGCCATATGGCTACACCTTC. It specifies CATIPYLGQPYGYTF.

The chain recombines TRBV3-1 (or the pseudogene TRBV3-2) with TRBJ2-3; tentatively, D is TRBD1 (6 bases). The length of the CDR3 is 14 residues. The germline gives CDR1 LGHDT, CDR2 YNNKEL (reference sequence). Trimming shortened V by 9 bases and J by 8 bases, and 21 bases separated the two germline ends. The CDR3: CARLKRRTVRTQYF. CDR3 in DNA: TGTGCCAGACTAAAACGAAGGACAGTCCGTACGCAGTATTTT.

The J gene is TRBJ2-3, the V gene TRBV7-3; 13 positions agree with TRBD2. Germline assignment: CDR1 SGHTA and CDR2 FQGTGA. The trim removed 4 bases at V and 2 bases at J, leaving 6 bases unmatched. The CDR3 loop spans 17 amino acids. This CDR3 reads CASSSQLAGGPTDTQYF. CDR3 DNA sequence: TGTGCCAGCAGCTCCCAACTAGCGGGGGGGCCCACAGATACGCAGTATTTT.

This chain connects TRBV27 to TRBJ1-1; no clear D. The CDR3 length is 13 residues. Germline CDR1 and CDR2: MNHEY and SMNVEV (reference sequence). V was trimmed by 2 bases and J by 0 bases, leaving 4 bases between them. The CDR3 DNA sequence: TGTGCCAGCAGTTTAAATATGAACACTGAAGCTTTCTTT. It translates to CASSLNMNTEAFF.

V is TRBV27 and J is TRBJ2-1, with D tentatively TRBD1 (6 bases). The length of the CDR3 is 15 residues. V was pared by 5 bases and J by 7 bases, with 18 bases between. From germline, CDR1 is MNHEY and CDR2 SMNVEV (reference sequence). CDR3 nucleotides: TGTGCCAGCAGTCCAATACAGGGTAGGGGGAATGAGCAGTTCTTC. Protein sequence: CASSPIQGRGNEQFF.

This clone was recorded once. The rearrangement links TRBV3-1 (or the pseudogene TRBV3-2) to TRBJ2-7; D is possibly TRBD2 (5 bases). V was pared by 0 bases and J by 0 bases, with 9 bases between. Germline V gene lookup returns CDR1 LGHDT and CDR2 YNNKEL (reference sequence). The CDR3 runs to 15 residues. For the CDR3, the DNA is TGTGCCAGCAGCCAAGATCGTGGGAGCTCCTACGAGCAGTACTTC. Its translation is CASSQDRGSSYEQYF.

The CDR3 sequence: CASSLEVAGGYNEQFF. The CDR3 nucleotides are TGCGCCAGCAGCTTGGAGGTAGCGGGGGGGTACAATGAGCAGTTCTTC. The chain has TRBV5-1 and TRBJ2-1, with TRBD2 matching 11 bases. CDR3 length: 16 residues. V shed 0 bases and J 4 bases; nucleotides not matched to a gene: 3. The germline V gene has CDR1 SGHRS and CDR2 YFSETQ.

V is TRBV5-1 and J is TRBJ1-4, with D uncertain. The CDR3 is 16 amino acids. Germline values: CDR1 SGHRS, CDR2 YFSETQ. Trimming left V 0 bases short and J 3 bases short, with 12 bases between. For the CDR3, the DNA is TGCGCCAGCAGCTTGGCGGTCGGTAGTTCTAATGAAAAACTGTTTTTT. Residues: CASSLAVGSSNEKLFF.

The chain couples TRBV7-2 to TRBJ1-2; the match to TRBD1 covers 9 bases. The trim removed 4 bases at V and 6 bases at J, leaving 9 bases unmatched. From germline, CDR1 is SGHTA and CDR2 FQGNSA. This CDR3 region has 15 residues. The CDR3 bases are TGTGCCAGCAGCTCCGGGACAGGGAATTACAATGGCTACACCTTC. As protein: CASSSGTGNYNGYTF.

This chain connects TRBV3-1 (or the pseudogene TRBV3-2) to TRBJ1-2, with D possibly matching TRBD1 (5 bases). Deletions cut 4 bases from V and 8 bases from J, with 20 bases between. Per germline, CDR1 LGHDT and CDR2 YNNKEL (reference sequence). CDR3 size: 15 residues. The CDR3 here is CASSLPGVGRSGYTF. Here the CDR3 DNA reads TGTGCCAGCAGCCTCCCGGGGGTGGGACGAAGCGGCTACACCTTC.

This rearrangement joins TRBV5-4 to TRBJ2-5; no clear D. V was pared by 4 bases and J by 2 bases, with 12 bases between. This CDR3 contains 14 residues. Germline CDR1 and CDR2: SGHNT and YYREEE (reference sequence). CDR3 sequence (DNA): TGTGCCAGCAGCCTCACCCACCAGCAAGAGACCCAGTACTTC. Protein sequence: CASSLTHQQETQYF.

The chain combines TRBV6-5 with TRBJ1-2; D not certain. V was trimmed by 6 bases and J by 3 bases, leaving 11 bases between them. This CDR3 contains 13 residues. CDR1 MNHEY and CDR2 SVGAGI come from the germline V gene. CDR3: CASRNAADYGYTF. The CDR3 coding sequence is TGTGCCAGCAGGAACGCGGCAGACTATGGCTACACCTTC.

This chain uses TRBV3-1 (or the pseudogene TRBV3-2) with TRBJ2-3; D is perhaps TRBD2 (7 bases). Germline loops: CDR1 LGHDT, CDR2 YNNKEL (reference sequence). Between the trimmed V and J ends, which lost 0 bases and 3 bases, there was a span of 16 bases. This CDR3 has 17 residues. The CDR3 region has the DNA TGTGCCAGCAGCCAAGATATGTGGGGGGGGGCAACAGATACGCAGTATTTT. This sequence encodes CASSQDMWGGATDTQYF.

This chain links TRBV9 with TRBJ1-5; 10 positions agree with TRBD1. This CDR3 region has 16 residues. The V segment lost 0 bases and the J segment 4 bases; nucleotides outside the gene matches: 4. Germline CDR1 reads SGDLS; CDR2 reads YYNGEE. The CDR3 sequence: CASSVVGTGENQPQHF. For the CDR3, the DNA is TGTGCCAGCAGCGTAGTCGGGACAGGGGAAAATCAGCCCCAGCATTTT.

The chain carries TRBV7-2 and TRBJ2-7; TRBD2 aligns across 10 bases. Germline V lookup: CDR1 SGHTA, CDR2 FQGNSA. CDR3 length: 14 residues. J was trimmed by 2 bases and V by 6 bases; bases with no gene match: 4. The CDR3 loop reads CASRLSGGTYEQYF. The DNA of the CDR3 is TGTGCCAGCAGACTTAGCGGGGGGACCTACGAGCAGTACTTC.

This chain links TRBV6-1 with TRBJ1-2; no reliable D call. Germline V lookup: CDR1 MNHNS, CDR2 SASEGT. The CDR3 has 16 residues. The ends were cut back, 0 bases at V and 4 bases at J, with 15 bases in the middle. Here the CDR3 reads CASSEATGSQPYGYTF. CDR3 in DNA: TGTGCCAGCAGTGAAGCCACCGGGTCCCAACCCTATGGCTACACCTTC.

This clone was detected once. The chain combines TRBV4-2 with TRBJ2-7; no clear D. V lost 0 bases, J lost 2 bases, and 11 bases lay in between. The CDR3 runs 15 residues. Germline assignment: CDR1 LGHNA and CDR2 YNFKEQ. The CDR3 spells CASSQDFSQTYEQYF. The CDR3 region has the DNA TGTGCCAGCAGCCAAGATTTTTCGCAGACCTACGAGCAGTACTTC.

The genes are TRBV6-1 and TRBJ1-2, with D maybe TRBD1 (6 bases). Per the germline V gene, CDR1 is MNHNS and CDR2 is SASEGT. The ends were cut back, 0 bases at V and 3 bases at J, with 14 bases in the middle. This CDR3 is built from 16 residues. Here the CDR3 reads CASSEAAQDSYYGYTF. The CDR3 DNA reads as TGTGCCAGCAGTGAAGCGGCTCAGGACAGCTACTATGGCTACACCTTC.